A selection of T cell receptor beta chains follows, all from one sample in a study of cytotoxic CD8 clonotypes in ibrutinib-treated CLL. The table came from immunoSEQ multiplex PCR; TCRdb's copy has only in-frame clones and leaves some out. Of about 160,000 clones detected, 81% appear once; the ten largest clones hold about 2.1%. Source: PBMCs, taken after 12 months of ibrutinib treatment. These receptor sequences come from a human donor with chronic lymphocytic leukemia. Both conserved end residues are part of each CDR3. Fields, in order: J gene, D gene, V gene, clone size, CDR3 DNA, CDR3 protein. The D gene is left open where the match is weak. Only some rows state a clone size, as once, few, many or a class for expanded clones.

J gene: TRBJ1-4; D gene: -; V gene: TRBV5-1; clone size: -; CDR3 DNA: TGCGCCAGCAGCTTGGACAGACCTAATGAAAAACTGTTTTTT; CDR3 protein: CASSLDRPNEKLFF
J gene: TRBJ2-6; D gene: -; V gene: TRBV2; clone size: once; CDR3 DNA: TGTGCCACTCAGGAGACAGGCCCCTCTGGGGCCAACGTCCTGACTTTC; CDR3 protein: CATQETGPSGANVLTF
J gene: TRBJ1-5; D gene: TRBD1; V gene: TRBV7-6; clone size: -; CDR3 DNA: TGTGCCAGCAGCGAACAACCGCCGCGACAGGGTGGGACCAATCAGCCCCAGCATTTT; CDR3 protein: CASSEQPPRQGGTNQPQHF
J gene: TRBJ2-3; D gene: -; V gene: TRBV21-1; clone size: once; CDR3 DNA: TGTGCCAGCAGCAAAGTTAGCGGGAGTCCCCCCACAGATACGCAGTATTTT; CDR3 protein: CASSKVSGSPPTDTQYF
J gene: TRBJ2-7; D gene: TRBD2; V gene: TRBV29-1; clone size: -; CDR3 DNA: TGCAGCGTTGAAGATCGACTAGCGGGAGTTGCCGCCGAGCAGTACTTC; CDR3 protein: CSVEDRLAGVAAEQYF
J gene: TRBJ2-1; D gene: TRBD2; V gene: TRBV28; clone size: -; CDR3 DNA: TGTGCCAGCAGTTTCAGACTAGCGGGGACCCCCCTTGAGCAGTTCTTC; CDR3 protein: CASSFRLAGTPLEQFF
J gene: TRBJ2-1; D gene: -; V gene: TRBV2; clone size: -; CDR3 DNA: TGTGCCAGCAGTGAACGGGGATTACTCTACAATGAGCAGTTCTTC; CDR3 protein: CASSERGLLYNEQFF
J gene: TRBJ2-1; D gene: -; V gene: TRBV7-8; clone size: -; CDR3 DNA: TGTGCCAGCAGCTTAGTCGCGAGCTCCTACAATGAGCAGTTCTTC; CDR3 protein: CASSLVASSYNEQFF
J gene: TRBJ2-1; D gene: -; V gene: TRBV6-6; clone size: -; CDR3 DNA: TGTGCCAGCAGTACGGGACTCCAATCCTACAATGAGCAGTTCTTC; CDR3 protein: CASSTGLQSYNEQFF
J gene: TRBJ2-7; D gene: TRBD2; V gene: TRBV6-5; clone size: -; CDR3 DNA: TGTGCCAGCAGACAAACTAGCGTCAATGCCGAGCAGTACTTC; CDR3 protein: CASRQTSVNAEQYF